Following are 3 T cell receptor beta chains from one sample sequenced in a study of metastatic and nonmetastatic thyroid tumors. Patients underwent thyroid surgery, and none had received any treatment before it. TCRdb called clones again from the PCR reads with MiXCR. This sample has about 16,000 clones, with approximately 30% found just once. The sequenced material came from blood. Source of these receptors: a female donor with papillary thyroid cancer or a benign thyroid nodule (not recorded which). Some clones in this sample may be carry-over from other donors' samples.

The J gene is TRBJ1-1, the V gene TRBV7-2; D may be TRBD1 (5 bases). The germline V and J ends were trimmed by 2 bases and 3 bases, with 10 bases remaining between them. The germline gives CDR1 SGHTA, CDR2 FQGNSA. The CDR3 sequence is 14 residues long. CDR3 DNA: TGTGCCAGCAGCTTATGTCAGGGTGACACTGAAGCTTTCTTT. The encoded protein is CASSLCQGDTEAFF.

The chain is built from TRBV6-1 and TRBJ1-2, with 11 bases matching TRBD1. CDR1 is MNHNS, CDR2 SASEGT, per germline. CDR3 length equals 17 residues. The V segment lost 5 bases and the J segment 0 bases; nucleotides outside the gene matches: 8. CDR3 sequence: CASSLGGTGGANYGYTF. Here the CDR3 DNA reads TGTGCCAGCAGTCTAGGCGGGACAGGGGGAGCTAACTATGGCTACACCTTC.

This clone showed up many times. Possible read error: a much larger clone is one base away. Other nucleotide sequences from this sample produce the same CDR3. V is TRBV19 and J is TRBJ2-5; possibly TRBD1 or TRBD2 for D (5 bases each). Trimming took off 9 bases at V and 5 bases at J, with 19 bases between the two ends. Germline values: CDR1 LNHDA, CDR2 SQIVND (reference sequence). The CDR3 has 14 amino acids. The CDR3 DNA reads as TGTGCCAGCCAACCCCCGGGACCTGGGGAGACCCAGTACTTC. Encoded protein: CASQPPGPGETQYF.